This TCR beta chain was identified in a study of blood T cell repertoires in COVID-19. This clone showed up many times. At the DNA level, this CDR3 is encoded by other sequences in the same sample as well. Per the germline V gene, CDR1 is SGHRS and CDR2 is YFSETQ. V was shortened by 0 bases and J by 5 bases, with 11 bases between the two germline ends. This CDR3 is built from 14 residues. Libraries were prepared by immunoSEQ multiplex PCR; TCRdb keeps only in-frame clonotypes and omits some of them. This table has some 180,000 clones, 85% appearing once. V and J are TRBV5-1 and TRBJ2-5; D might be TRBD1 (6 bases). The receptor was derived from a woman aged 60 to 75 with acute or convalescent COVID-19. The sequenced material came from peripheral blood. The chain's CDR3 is CASSLGRGAETQYF. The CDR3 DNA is TGCGCCAGCAGCTTGGGCAGGGGTGCGGAGACCCAGTACTTC.